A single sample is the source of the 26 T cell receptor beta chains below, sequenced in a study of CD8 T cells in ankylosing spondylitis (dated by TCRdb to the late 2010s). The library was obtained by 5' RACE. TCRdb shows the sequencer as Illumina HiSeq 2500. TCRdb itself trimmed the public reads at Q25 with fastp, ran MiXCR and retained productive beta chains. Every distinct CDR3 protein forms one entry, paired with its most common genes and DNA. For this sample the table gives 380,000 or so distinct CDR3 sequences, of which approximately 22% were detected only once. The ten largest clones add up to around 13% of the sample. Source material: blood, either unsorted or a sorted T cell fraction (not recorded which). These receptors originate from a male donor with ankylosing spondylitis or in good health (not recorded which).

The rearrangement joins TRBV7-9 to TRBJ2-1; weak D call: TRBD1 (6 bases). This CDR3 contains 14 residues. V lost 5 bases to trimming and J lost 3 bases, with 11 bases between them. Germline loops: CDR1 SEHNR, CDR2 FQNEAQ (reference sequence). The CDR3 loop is CASSLDSLYNEQFF. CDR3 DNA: TGTGCCAGCAGCCTGGACAGCCTCTACAATGAGCAGTTCTTC.

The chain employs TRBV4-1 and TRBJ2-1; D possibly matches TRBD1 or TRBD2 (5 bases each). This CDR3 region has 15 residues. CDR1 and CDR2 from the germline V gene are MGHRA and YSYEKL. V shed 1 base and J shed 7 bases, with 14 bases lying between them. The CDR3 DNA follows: TGCGCCAGCAGCCAAGTAGGGACGGGGCAAAATGAGCAGTTCTTC. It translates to CASSQVGTGQNEQFF.

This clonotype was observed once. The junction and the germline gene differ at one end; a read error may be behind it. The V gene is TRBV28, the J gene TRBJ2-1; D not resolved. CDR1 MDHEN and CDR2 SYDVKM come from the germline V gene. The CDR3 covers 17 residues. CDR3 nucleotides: TGTGCCAGCAGTTTATCGGTCATCAAAAACTACTACAGTGAGCAGTTCTTC. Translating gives CASSLSVIKNYYSEQFF.

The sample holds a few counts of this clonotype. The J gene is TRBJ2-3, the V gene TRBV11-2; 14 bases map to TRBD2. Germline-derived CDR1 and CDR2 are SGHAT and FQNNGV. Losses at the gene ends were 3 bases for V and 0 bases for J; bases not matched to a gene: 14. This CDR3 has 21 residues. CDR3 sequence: CASSFDDGTSGGESSTDTQYF. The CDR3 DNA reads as TGTGCCAGCAGCTTCGACGACGGGACTAGCGGGGGTGAATCTAGCACAGATACGCAGTATTTT.

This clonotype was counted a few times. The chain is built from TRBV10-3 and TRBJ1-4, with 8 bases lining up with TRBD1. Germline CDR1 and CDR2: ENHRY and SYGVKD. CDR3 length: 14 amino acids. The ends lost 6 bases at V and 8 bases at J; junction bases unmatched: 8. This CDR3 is CAISEDRGGEKLFF. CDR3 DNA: TGTGCCATCAGCGAAGACAGGGGCGGCGAAAAACTGTTTTTT.

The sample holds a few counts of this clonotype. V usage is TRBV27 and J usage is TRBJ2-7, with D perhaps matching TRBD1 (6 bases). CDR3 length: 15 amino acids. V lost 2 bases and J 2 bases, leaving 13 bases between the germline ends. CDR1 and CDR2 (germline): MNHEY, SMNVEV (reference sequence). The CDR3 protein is CASSLTGYEAYEQYF. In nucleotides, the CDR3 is TGTGCCAGCAGTTTAACAGGGTATGAAGCCTACGAGCAGTACTTC.

DNA of the CDR3: TGTGCCAGCAGTGAACCCAGGACAGGGGAAGAGACCCAGTACTTC. The encoded protein is CASSEPRTGEETQYF. The V gene is TRBV2, the J gene TRBJ2-5; 9 bases align to TRBD1. The CDR3 runs 15 residues. Trimming at V came to 2 bases and at J to 3 bases, leaving 4 bases not matched to a gene. Germline V gene data show CDR1 as SNHLY and CDR2 as FYNNEI.

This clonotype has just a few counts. CDR3 loop: CASRETGGRDNEQFF. The CDR3 DNA reads as TGTGCCAGCAGAGAAACAGGGGGAAGGGACAATGAGCAGTTCTTC. The chain joins TRBV7-9 to TRBJ2-1; 8 nucleotides agree with TRBD1. The length of the CDR3 is 15 residues. V was clipped by 6 bases and J by 5 bases; unmatched bases: 9. Germline V gene lookup returns CDR1 SEHNR and CDR2 FQNEAQ (reference sequence).

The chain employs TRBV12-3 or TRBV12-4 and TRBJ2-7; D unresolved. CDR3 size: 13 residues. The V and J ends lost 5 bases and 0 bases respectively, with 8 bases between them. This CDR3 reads CASSEQSSYEQYF. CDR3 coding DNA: TGTGCCAGCAGTGAGCAGAGCTCCTACGAGCAGTACTTC.

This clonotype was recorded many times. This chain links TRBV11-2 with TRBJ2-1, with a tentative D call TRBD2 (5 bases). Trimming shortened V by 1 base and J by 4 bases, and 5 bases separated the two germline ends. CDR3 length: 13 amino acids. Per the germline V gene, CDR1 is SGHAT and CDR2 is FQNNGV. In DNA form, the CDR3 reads TGTGCCAGCAGCTTAGGGACTTACAATGAGCAGTTCTTC. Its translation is CASSLGTYNEQFF.

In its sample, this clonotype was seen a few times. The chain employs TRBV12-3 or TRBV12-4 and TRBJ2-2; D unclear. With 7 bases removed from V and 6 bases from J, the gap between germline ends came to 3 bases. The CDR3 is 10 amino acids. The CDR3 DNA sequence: TGTGCCAGCAAATCCGGGGAGCTGTTTTTT. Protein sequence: CASKSGELFF.

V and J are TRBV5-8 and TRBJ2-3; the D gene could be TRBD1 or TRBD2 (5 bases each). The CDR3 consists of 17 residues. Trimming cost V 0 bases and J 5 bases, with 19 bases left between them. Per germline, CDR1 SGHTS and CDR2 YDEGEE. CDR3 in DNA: TGTGCCAGCAGCTTGGCCGGGGCCAGGAAGAGGGAAGATACGCAGTATTTT. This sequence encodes CASSLAGARKREDTQYF.

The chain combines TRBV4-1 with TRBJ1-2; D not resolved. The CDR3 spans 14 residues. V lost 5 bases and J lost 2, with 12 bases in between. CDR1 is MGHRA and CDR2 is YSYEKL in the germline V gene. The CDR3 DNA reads TGCGCCAGCAGCGCTCCGCAGGAGAACTATGGCTACACCTTC. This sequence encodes CASSAPQENYGYTF.

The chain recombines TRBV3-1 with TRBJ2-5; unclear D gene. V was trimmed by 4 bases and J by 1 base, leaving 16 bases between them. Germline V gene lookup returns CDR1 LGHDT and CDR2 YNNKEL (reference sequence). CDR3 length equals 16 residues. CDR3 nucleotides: TGTGCCAGCAGCCGGGATGAGGCAGGAAGCCAAGAGACCCAGTACTTC. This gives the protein CASSRDEAGSQETQYF.

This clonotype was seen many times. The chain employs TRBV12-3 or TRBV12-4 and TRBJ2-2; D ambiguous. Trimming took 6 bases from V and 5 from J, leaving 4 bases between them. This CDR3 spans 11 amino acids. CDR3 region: CASSTTGELFF. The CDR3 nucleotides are TGTGCCAGCAGCACAACCGGGGAGCTGTTTTTT.

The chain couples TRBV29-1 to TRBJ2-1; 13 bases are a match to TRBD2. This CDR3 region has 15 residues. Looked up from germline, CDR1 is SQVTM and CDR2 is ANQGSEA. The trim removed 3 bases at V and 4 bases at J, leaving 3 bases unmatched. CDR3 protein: CSVDGTSGEYNEQFF. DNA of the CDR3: TGCAGCGTTGATGGGACTAGCGGGGAATACAATGAGCAGTTCTTC.

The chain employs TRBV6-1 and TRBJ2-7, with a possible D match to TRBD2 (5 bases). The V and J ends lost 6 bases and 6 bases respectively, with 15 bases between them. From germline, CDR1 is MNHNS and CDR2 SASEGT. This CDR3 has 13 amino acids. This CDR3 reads CASSWTEKGEQYF. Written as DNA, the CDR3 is TGTGCCAGCAGCTGGACTGAGAAGGGCGAGCAGTACTTC.

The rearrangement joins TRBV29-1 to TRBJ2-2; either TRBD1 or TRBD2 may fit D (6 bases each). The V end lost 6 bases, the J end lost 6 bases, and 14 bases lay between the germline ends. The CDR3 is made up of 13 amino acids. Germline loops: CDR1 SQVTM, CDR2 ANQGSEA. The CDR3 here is CSVPLGGSGELFF. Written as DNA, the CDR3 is TGCAGCGTCCCTCTAGGGGGGTCCGGGGAGCTGTTTTTT.

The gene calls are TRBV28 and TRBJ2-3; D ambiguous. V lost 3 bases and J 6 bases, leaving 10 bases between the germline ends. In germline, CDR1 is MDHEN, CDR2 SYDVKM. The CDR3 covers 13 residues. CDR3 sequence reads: CASSFLPADTQYF. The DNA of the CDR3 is TGTGCCAGCAGTTTTCTTCCAGCTGATACGCAGTATTTT.

The CDR3 reads CASSPIWDIVTGELFF. CDR3 DNA: TGTGCCAGCAGTCCCATCTGGGACATTGTCACCGGGGAGCTGTTTTTT. This sequence joins TRBV7-9 and TRBJ2-2, with a possible D match to TRBD1 (6 bases). Germline-derived CDR1 and CDR2 are SEHNR and FQNEAQ (reference sequence). The CDR3 extends over 16 amino acids. Trimming stripped 6 bases from V and 4 bases from J, with 18 bases between.

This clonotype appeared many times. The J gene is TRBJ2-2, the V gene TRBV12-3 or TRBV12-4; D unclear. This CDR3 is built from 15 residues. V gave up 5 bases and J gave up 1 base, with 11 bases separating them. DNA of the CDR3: TGTGCCAGCAGTCCCGAGATAGTGAACACCGGGGAGCTGTTTTTT. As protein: CASSPEIVNTGELFF.

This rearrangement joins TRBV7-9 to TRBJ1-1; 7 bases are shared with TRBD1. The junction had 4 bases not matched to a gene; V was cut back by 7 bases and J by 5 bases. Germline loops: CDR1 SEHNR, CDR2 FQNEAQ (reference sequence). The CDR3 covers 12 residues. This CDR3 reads CASTPGGTEAFF. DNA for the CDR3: TGTGCCAGCACCCCAGGGGGGACTGAAGCTTTCTTT.

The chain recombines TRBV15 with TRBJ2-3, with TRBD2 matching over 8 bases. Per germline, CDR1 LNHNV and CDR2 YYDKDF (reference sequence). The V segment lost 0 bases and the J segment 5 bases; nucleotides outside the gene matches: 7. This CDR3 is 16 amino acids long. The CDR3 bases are TGTGCCACCAGCAGAGATGAGGAGCGGGGGATAGATACGCAGTATTTT. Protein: CATSRDEERGIDTQYF.

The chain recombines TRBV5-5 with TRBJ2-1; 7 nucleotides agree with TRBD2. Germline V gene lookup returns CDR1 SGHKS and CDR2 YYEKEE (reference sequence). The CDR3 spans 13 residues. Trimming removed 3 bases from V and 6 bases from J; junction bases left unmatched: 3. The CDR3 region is CASSSSSGNEQFF. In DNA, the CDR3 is TGTGCCAGCAGCTCGTCTAGCGGCAATGAGCAGTTCTTC.

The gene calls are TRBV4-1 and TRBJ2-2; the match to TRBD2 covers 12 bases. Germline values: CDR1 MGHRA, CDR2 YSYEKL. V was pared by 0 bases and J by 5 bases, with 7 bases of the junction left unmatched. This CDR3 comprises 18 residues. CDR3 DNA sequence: TGCGCCAGCAGCCAAGATGCCCTAGCGGGGGGGCAGACCGGGGAGCTGTTTTTT. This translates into CASSQDALAGGQTGELFF.

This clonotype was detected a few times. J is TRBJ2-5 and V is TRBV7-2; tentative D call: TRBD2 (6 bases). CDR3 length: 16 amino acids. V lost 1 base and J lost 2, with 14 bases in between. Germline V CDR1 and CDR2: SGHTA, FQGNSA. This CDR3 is CASSLDLPGGQETQYF. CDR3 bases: TGTGCCAGCAGCTTAGACCTACCTGGGGGGCAAGAGACCCAGTACTTC.